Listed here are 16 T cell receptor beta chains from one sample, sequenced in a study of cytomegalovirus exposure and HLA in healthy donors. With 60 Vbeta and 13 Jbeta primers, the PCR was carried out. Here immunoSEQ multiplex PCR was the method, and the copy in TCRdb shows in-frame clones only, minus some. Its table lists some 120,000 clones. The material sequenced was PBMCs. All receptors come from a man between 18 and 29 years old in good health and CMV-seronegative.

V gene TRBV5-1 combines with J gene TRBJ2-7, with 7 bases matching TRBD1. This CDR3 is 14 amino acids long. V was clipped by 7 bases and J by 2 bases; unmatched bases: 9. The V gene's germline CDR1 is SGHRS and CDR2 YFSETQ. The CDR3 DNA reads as TGCGCCAGCGCGAGAAGGGACAGACCCTACGAGCAGTACTTC. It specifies CASARRDRPYEQYF.

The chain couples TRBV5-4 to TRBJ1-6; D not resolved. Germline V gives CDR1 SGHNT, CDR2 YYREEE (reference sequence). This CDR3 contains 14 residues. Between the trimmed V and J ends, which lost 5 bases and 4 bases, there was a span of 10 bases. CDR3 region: CASRKESYNSPLHF. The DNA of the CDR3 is TGTGCCAGCAGGAAGGAGAGTTATAATTCACCCCTCCACTTT.

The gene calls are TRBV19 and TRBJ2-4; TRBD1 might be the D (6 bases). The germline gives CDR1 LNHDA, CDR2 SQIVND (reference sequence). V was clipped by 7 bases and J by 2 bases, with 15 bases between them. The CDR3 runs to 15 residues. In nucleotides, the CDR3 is TGTGCCAGTACCCCAGACAGGATGACCAAAAACATTCAGTACTTC. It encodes CASTPDRMTKNIQYF.

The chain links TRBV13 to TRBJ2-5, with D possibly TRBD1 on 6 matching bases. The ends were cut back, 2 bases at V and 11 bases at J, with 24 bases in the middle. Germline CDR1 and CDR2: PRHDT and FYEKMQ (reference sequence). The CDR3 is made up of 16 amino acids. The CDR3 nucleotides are TGTGCCAGCAGCTTAACCAGGGCAGCAGGGGTATCGGAGCAGTACTTC. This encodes CASSLTRAAGVSEQYF.

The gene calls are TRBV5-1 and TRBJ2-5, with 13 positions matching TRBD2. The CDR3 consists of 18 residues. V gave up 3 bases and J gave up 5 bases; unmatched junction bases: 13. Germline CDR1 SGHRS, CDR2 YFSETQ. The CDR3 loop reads CASSSGTSGIRFRETQYF. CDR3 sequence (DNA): TGCGCCAGCAGCTCCGGGACTAGCGGGATCAGGTTTCGGGAGACCCAGTACTTC.

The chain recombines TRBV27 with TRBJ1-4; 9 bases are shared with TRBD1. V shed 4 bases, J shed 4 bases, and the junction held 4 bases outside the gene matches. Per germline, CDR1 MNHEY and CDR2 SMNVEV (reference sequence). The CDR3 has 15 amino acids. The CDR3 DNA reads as TGTGCCAGCAGTTATGACAGGGGGAATAATGAAAAACTGTTTTTT. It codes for CASSYDRGNNEKLFF. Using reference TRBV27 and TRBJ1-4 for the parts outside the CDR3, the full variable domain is EAQVTQNPRYLITVTGKKLTVTCSQNMNHEYMSWYRQDPGLGLRQIYYSMNVEVTDKGDVPEGYKVSRKEKRNFPLILESPSPNQTSLYFCASSYDRGNNEKLFFGSGTQLSVL.

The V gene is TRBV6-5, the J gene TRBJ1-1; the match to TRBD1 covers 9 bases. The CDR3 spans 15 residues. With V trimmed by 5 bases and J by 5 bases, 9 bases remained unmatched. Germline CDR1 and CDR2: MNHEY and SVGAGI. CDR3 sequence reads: CASSARQGGWTEAFF. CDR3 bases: TGTGCCAGCAGTGCCCGACAGGGGGGATGGACTGAAGCTTTCTTT.

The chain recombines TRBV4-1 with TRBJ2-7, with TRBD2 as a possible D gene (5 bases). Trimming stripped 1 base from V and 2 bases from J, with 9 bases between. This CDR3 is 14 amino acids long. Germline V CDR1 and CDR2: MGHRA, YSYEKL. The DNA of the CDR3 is TGCGCCAGCAGCCAAGGAGGGTTAACCTACGAGCAGTACTTC. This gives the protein CASSQGGLTYEQYF.

The CDR3 loop is CASSSQGYEQYF. The CDR3 DNA follows: TGTGCCAGCAGCTCTCAGGGTTACGAGCAGTACTTC. This chain links TRBV5-4 with TRBJ2-7, with D maybe TRBD1 (5 bases). The ends were cut back, 3 bases at V and 4 bases at J, with 8 bases in the middle. This CDR3 spans 12 amino acids. CDR1 and CDR2 (germline): SGHNT, YYREEE (reference sequence).

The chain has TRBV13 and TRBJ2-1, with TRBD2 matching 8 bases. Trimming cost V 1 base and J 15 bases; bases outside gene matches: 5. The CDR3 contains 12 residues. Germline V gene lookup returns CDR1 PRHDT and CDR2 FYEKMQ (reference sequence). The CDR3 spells CASSLAGGPRFF. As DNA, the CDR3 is TGTGCCAGCAGCTTAGCGGGAGGGCCAAGGTTCTTC.

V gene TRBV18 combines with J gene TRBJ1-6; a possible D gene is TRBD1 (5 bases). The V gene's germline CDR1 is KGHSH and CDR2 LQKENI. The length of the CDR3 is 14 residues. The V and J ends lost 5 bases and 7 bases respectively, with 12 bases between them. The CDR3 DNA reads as TGTGCCAGCTCAGGAGGGGCCCTAAATTCACCCCTCCACTTT. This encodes CASSGGALNSPLHF.

This CDR3 is CASRLQGQEKLFF. The CDR3 DNA sequence: TGTGCCAGCAGACTACAGGGTCAGGAAAAACTGTTTTTT. The chain has TRBV28 and TRBJ1-4, with a weak D call TRBD1 (6 bases). This CDR3 comprises 13 residues. Per the germline V gene, CDR1 is MDHEN and CDR2 is SYDVKM. V lost 6 bases and J lost 8, with 13 bases in between.

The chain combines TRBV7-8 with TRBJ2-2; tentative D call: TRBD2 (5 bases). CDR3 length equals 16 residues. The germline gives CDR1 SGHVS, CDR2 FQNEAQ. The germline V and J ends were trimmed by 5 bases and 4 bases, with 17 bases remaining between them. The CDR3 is CASSLTALRGTGELFF. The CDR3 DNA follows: TGTGCCAGCAGCCTAACCGCGCTCCGGGGCACCGGGGAGCTGTTTTTT.

The CDR3 bases are TGTGCCAGCAGCTTAATAAGCGGCGCCTCTCACTATGGCTACACCTTC. Translated, it gives CASSLISGASHYGYTF. The chain has TRBV7-9 and TRBJ1-2; D uncertain. In germline, CDR1 is SEHNR, CDR2 FQNEAQ (reference sequence). V was clipped by 2 bases and J by 3 bases, with 16 bases between them. The CDR3 length is 16 residues.

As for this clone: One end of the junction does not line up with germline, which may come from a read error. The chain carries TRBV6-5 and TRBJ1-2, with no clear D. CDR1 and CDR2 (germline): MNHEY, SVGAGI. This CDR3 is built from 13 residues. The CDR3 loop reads CASSRGRETYLSF. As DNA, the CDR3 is TGTGCCAGCAGTCGAGGACGGGAAACCTACCTGTCCTTC.

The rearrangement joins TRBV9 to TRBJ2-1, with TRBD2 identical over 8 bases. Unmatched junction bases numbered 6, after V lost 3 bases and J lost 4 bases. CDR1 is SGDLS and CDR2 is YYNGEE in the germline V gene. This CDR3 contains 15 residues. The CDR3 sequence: CASSGSLAAYNEQFF. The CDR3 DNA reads TGTGCCAGCAGCGGATCACTAGCGGCTTACAATGAGCAGTTCTTC.